This T cell receptor beta chain originates from a study of T cell clones after liver transplantation. Points from the study as a whole: A larger donor-reactive than third-party decline suggested partial antigen-specific deletion.

J lost 2 bases, V lost 6 bases, and 5 bases had no gene match. The CDR3 sequence is 15 residues long. In germline, CDR1 is MDHEN, CDR2 SYDVKM. The protocol was immunoSEQ multiplex PCR, while the TCRdb copy is restricted to in-frame clones and leaves out a portion. Found here are fewer than 45,000 clones, approximately 86% of them singletons; the top ten hold more than 2%. Points on this clone: Its matching antigen is unknown.

V gene TRBV28 combines with J gene TRBJ1-3; 9 bases match TRBD1. The source was CD4+ T cells from blood, collected 24 months after liver transplant. The receptor comes from a human patient who received a liver transplant. Some T cells may be the graft donor's. The CDR3 DNA reads TGTGCCAGCAGGGGTTGGACAGGGGCTGGAAACACCATATATTTT. This gives the protein CASRGWTGAGNTIYF.